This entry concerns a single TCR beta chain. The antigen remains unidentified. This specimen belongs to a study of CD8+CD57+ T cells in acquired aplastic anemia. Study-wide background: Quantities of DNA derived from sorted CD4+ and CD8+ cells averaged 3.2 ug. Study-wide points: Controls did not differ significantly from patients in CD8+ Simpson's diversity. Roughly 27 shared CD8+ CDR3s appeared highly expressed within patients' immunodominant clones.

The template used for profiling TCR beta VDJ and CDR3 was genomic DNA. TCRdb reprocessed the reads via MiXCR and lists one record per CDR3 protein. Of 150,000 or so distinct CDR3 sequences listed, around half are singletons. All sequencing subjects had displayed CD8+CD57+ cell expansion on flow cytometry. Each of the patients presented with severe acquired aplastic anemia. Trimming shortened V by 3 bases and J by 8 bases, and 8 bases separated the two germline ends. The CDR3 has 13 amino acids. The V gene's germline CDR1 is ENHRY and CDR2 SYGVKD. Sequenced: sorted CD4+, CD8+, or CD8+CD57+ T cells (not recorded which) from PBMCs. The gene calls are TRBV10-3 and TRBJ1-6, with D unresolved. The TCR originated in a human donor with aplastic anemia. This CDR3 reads CAISETLDSPLHF. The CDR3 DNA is TGTGCCATCAGTGAAACCCTTGATTCACCCCTCCACTTT.